The entry below describes one T cell receptor (beta chain). The antigen is unknown. The data originate from a study of CD8 T cell repertoires and HIV-1 epitope variants. Trimming left V 4 bases short and J 3 bases short, with 20 bases between. The CDR3 loop spans 17 amino acids. CDR1 and CDR2 from the germline V gene are LGHNT and FRNRAP. The method was immunoSEQ multiplex PCR; TCRdb's version includes in-frame clones alone and lacks a portion of them. The table has thousands of clones, more than 60% seen once. The sequence came from a male donor with HIV. Source material: cultured CD8+ T cells derived from PBMCs. The chain recombines TRBV12-5 with TRBJ2-3; D is tentatively TRBD1 or TRBD2 (6 bases each). This CDR3 is CASGSGTRGAVTDTQYF. CDR3 DNA: TGTGCTAGTGGTTCGGGAACGAGGGGGGCAGTGACAGATACGCAGTATTTT.